This entry features one T cell receptor (beta chain) sequence. The V end was cut by 5 bases, the J end by 3 bases, with 8 bases between. This CDR3 is 13 amino acids long. Per the germline V gene, CDR1 is SGHAT and CDR2 is FQDESV (reference sequence). This record belongs to a study of shared clonotypes between healthy human individuals. Clones were sequenced by immunoSEQ multiplex PCR, and TCRdb holds only the in-frame ones, with some missing. The sample lists about 1.5 million clones, around 98% seen once, with about 0.45% in the top ten. The clonotype was recovered from a man younger than 40 in good health. Material: naive CD4+ T cells sorted from blood. Specified subset: CD45RA+ positively selected. The chain carries TRBV11-1 and TRBJ1-5, with D unclear. CDR3 loop: CASSDMNNQPQHF. The CDR3 bases are TGTGCCAGCAGCGATATGAACAATCAGCCCCAGCATTTT.